The subject of this entry is one T cell receptor (beta chain). Its antigen is not identified. Treatment: around 19 received Ad26.COV2.S at low or high dose, single or two shots; 5 received placebo; per-sample allocation not given. Samples analyzed were those drawn on day 63 after the first vaccine or placebo injection. This sample is part of a study of Ad26.COV2.S vaccination and SARS-CoV-2 variants. On the study more broadly: It was the COV1001 Ad26.COV2.S trial arm that included the donor. General study findings and limits: Recipients of either vaccine or placebo displayed similar breadth of non-spike TCRs. Researchers cautioned that TCR breadth and depth analyses may have underestimated total T cell responses.

The data were produced by immunoSEQ multiplex PCR, yet TCRdb's version contains in-frame clones alone and is incomplete. This repertoire shows about 480,000 clones, around 88% found once; its top ten account for 9.5% to 15%. The length of the CDR3 is 17 residues. V lost 5 bases and J lost 3; bases outside the gene matches: 12. Germline CDR1 and CDR2: SEHNR and FQNEAQ (reference sequence). The sequence derives from a person between 18 and 65 years old who received the Ad26.COV2.S COVID-19 vaccine or a placebo. Material: peripheral blood, obtained in a trial of Ad26.COV2.S vaccine versus placebo. The chain uses TRBV7-9 and TRBJ2-3; 9 bases agree with TRBD2. DNA of the CDR3: TGTGCCAGCAGCACCCCGGAAGCGGGAGGTAGGACAGATACGCAGTATTTT. Amino acids: CASSTPEAGGRTDTQYF.